Included here is one T cell receptor (beta chain) sequence, with context. Sequenced by immunoSEQ multiplex PCR; TCRdb stores in-frame clones only, minus some. The sample lists some 510,000 clones, more than 75% occurring once. The sample belongs to a study of blood T cell repertoires in COVID-19. Overall study context: Samples taken during acute and convalescent COVID-19 were collected in the United States, Italy and Spain. The analysed material was cDNA or gDNA that came from T cells, B-cell-depleted T cells, or PBMCs.

CDR1 and CDR2 from the germline V gene are SEHNR and FQNEAQ (reference sequence). Trimming removed 4 bases from V and 5 bases from J, with 8 bases in between. CDR3 size: 13 residues. This sequence joins TRBV7-9 and TRBJ1-4; no reliable D call. Specimen: PBMCs or T cells enriched from blood (not recorded which). This TCR derives from a middle-aged woman who had recovered from COVID-19. CDR3: CASSSDFNEKLFF. For the CDR3, the DNA is TGTGCCAGCAGCTCAGATTTCAATGAAAAACTGTTTTTT.